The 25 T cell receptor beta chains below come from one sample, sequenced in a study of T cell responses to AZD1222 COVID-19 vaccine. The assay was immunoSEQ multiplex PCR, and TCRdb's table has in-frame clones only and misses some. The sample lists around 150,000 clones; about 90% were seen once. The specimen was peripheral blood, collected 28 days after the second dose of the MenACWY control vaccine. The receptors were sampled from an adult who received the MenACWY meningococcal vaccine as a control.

The CDR3 sequence is CASSLQDREDTEAFF. CDR3 nucleotide sequence: TGCGCCAGCAGCCTGCAGGACAGGGAGGACACTGAAGCTTTCTTT. The chain uses TRBV5-1 and TRBJ1-1; 8 nucleotides match TRBD1. Germline V gives CDR1 SGHRS, CDR2 YFSETQ. V lost 4 bases, J lost 3 bases, and 8 bases stayed unmatched. The CDR3 has 15 residues.

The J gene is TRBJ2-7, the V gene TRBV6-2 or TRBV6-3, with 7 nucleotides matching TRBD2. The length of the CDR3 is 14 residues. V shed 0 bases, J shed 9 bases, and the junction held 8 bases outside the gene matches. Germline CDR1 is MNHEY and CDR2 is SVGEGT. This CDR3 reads CASSYSGTTTGQYF. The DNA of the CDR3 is TGTGCCAGCAGTTACTCCGGGACTACTACAGGGCAGTACTTC.

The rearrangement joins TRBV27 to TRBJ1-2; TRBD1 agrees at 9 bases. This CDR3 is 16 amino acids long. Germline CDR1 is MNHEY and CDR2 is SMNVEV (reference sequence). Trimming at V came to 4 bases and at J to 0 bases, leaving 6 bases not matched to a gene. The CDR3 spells CASSSGGTGTNYGYTF. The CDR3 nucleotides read TGTGCCAGCAGTTCCGGGGGGACAGGGACTAACTATGGCTACACCTTC.

CDR3 nucleotide sequence: TGTGCCAGCAGCTCCGGCGGGGTTAGCGCTACGCAGTATTTT. This encodes CASSSGGVSATQYF. The V and J genes are TRBV14 and TRBJ2-3, with a weak D call TRBD2 (6 bases). Germline assignment: CDR1 SGHDN and CDR2 FVKESK. The CDR3 length is 14 residues. The germline V and J ends were trimmed by 5 bases and 8 bases, with 17 bases remaining between them.

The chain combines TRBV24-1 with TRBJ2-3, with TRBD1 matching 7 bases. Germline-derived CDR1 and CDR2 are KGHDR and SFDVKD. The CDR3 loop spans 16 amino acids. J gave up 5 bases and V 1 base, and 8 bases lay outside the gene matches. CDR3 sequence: CATSDFNRGRQDTQYF. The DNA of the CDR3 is TGTGCCACCAGTGATTTCAACAGGGGACGTCAAGATACGCAGTATTTT.

DNA for the CDR3: TGTGCCAGCAGCGTTGGACTAGCGGGAGTTTCCGAGCAGTACTTC. Encoded protein: CASSVGLAGVSEQYF. The chain carries TRBV9 and TRBJ2-7, with 13 nucleotides matching TRBD2. Germline CDR1 reads SGDLS; CDR2 reads YYNGEE. The J segment lost 6 bases and the V segment lost 2 bases, leaving 5 bases of the junction unmatched. This CDR3 contains 15 residues.

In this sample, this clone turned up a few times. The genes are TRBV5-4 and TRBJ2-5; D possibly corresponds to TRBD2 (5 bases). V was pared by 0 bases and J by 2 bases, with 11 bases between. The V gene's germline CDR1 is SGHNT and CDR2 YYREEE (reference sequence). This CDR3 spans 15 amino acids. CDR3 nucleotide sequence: TGTGCCAGCAGCTTGGAACTAGGGCAACAAGAGACCCAGTACTTC. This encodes CASSLELGQQETQYF. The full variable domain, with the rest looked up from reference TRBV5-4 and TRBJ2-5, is ETGVTQSPTHLIKTRGQQVTLRCSSQSGHNTVSWYQQALGQGPQFIFQYYREEENGRGNFPPRFSGLQFPNYSSELNVNALELDDSALYLCASSLELGQQETQYFGPGTRLLVL.

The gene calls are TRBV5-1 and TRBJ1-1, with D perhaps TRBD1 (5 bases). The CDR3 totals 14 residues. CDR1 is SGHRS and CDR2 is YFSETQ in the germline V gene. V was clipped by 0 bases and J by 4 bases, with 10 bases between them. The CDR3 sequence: CASSLVAGLTEAFF. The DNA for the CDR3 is TGCGCCAGCAGCTTGGTTGCAGGGCTCACTGAAGCTTTCTTT.

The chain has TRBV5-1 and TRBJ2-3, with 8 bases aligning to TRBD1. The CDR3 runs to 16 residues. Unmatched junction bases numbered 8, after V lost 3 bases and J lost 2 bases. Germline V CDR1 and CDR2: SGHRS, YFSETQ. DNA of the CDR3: TGCGCCAGCAGCTCAACCCGGGACAGGTTCACAGATACGCAGTATTTT. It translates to CASSSTRDRFTDTQYF.

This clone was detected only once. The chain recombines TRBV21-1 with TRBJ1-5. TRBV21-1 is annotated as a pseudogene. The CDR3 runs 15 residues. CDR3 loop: CASSKAGRVSQPQHF. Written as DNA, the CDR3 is TGTGCCAGCAGCAAAGCAGGGAGGGTGAGTCAGCCCCAGCATTTT.

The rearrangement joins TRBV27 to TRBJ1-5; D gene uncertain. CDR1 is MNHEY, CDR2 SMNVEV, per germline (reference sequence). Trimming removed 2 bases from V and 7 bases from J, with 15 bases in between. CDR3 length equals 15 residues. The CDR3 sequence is CASSLTGFSGQPQHF. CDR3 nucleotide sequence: TGTGCCAGCAGTTTAACGGGGTTTTCGGGCCAGCCCCAGCATTTT.

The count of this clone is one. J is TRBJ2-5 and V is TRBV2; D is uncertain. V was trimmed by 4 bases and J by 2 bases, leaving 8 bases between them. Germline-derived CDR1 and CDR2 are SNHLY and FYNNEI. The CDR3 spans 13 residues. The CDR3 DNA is TGTGCCAGCAGTGGTCAATCTCAAGAGACCCAGTACTTC. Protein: CASSGQSQETQYF. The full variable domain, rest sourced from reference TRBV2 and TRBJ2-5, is EPEVTQTPSHQVTQMGQEVILRCVPISNHLYFYWYRQILGQKVEFLVSFYNNEISEKSEIFDDQFSVERPDGSNFTLKIRSTKLEDSAMYFCASSGQSQETQYFGPGTRLLVL.

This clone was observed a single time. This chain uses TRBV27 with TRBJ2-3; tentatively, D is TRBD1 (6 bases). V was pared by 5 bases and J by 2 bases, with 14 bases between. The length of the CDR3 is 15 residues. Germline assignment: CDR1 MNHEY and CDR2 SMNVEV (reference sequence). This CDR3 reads CASSVTDRFTDTQYF. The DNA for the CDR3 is TGTGCCAGCAGTGTGACCGACAGGTTCACAGATACGCAGTATTTT.

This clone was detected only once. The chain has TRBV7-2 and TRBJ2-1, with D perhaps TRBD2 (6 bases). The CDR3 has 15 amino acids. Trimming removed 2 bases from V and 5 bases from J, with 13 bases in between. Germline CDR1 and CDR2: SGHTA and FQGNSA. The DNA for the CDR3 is TGTGCCAGCAGCTTATCGTCCCAGCGGGACAATGAGCAGTTCTTC. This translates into CASSLSSQRDNEQFF.

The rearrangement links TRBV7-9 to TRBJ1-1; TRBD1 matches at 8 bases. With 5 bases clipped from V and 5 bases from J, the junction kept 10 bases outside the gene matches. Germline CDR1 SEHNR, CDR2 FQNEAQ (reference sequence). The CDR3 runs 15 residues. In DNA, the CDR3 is TGTGCCAGCAGCCACAGGGGGGGATCAGCAACTGAAGCTTTCTTT. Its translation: CASSHRGGSATEAFF.

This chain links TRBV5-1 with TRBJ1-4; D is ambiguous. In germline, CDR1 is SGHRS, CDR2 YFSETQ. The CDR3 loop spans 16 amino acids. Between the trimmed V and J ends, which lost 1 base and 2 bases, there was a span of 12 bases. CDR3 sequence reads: CASSLSPGSTNEKLFF. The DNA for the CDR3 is TGCGCCAGCAGCTTGAGTCCGGGATCCACTAATGAAAAACTGTTTTTT.

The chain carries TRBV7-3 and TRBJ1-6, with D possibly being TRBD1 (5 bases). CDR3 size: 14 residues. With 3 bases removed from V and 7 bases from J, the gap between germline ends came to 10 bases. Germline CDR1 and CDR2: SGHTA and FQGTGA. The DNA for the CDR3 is TGTGCCAGCAGCTTGGGGACGGGGAATTCACCCCTCCACTTT. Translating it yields CASSLGTGNSPLHF.

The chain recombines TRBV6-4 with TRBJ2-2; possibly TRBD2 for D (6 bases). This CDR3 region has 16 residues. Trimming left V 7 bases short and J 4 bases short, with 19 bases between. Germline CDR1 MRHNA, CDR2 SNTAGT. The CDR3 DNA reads TGTGCCAGCAAGACGGACCCTGGGGGGTCCACCGGGGAGCTGTTTTTT. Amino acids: CASKTDPGGSTGELFF.

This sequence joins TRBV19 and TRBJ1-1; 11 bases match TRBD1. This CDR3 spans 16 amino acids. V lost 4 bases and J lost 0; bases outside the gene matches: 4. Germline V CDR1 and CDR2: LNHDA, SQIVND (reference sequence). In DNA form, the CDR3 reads TGTGCCAGTAGTACCGGGACAGGGGGTATGAACACTGAAGCTTTCTTT. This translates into CASSTGTGGMNTEAFF.

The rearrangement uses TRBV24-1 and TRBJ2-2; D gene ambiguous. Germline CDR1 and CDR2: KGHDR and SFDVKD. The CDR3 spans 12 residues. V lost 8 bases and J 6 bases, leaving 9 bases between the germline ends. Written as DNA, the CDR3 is TGTGCCACCAAAGGGATCTCCGGGGAGCTGTTTTTT. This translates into CATKGISGELFF.

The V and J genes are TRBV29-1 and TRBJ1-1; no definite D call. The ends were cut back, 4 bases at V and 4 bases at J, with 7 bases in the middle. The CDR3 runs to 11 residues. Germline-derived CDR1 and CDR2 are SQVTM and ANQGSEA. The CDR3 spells CSVGAPTEAFF. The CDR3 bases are TGCAGCGTTGGCGCCCCCACTGAAGCTTTCTTT. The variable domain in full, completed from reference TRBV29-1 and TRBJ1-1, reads SAVISQKPSRDICQRGTSLTIQCQVDSQVTMMFWYRQQPGQSLTLIATANQGSEATYESGFVIDKFPISRPNLTFSTLTVSNMSPEDSSIYLCSVGAPTEAFFGQGTRLTVV.

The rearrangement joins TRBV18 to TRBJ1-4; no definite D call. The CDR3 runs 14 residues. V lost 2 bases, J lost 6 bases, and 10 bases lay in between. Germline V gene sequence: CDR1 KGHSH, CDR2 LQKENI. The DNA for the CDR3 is TGTGCCAGCTCACCATTTTCTCGGGATGAAAAACTGTTTTTT. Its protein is CASSPFSRDEKLFF.

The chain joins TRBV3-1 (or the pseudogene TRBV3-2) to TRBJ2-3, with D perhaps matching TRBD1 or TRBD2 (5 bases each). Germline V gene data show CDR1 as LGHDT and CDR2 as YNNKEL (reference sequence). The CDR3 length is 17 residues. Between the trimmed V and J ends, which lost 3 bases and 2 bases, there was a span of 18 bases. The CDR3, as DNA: TGTGCCAGCAGCCACGCTGCCGGGGCTTTATCCACAGATACGCAGTATTTT. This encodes CASSHAAGALSTDTQYF.

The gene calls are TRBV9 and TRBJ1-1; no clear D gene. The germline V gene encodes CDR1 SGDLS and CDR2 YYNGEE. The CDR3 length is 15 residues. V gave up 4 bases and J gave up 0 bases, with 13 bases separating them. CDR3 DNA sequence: TGTGCCAGCAGCCCCAGCGGAAGAATGAACACTGAAGCTTTCTTT. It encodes CASSPSGRMNTEAFF.

The chain's CDR3 is CASSPPGTHSYNEQFF. The CDR3 bases are TGTGCCAGTAGCCCCCCCGGGACACACTCCTACAATGAGCAGTTCTTC. The genes are TRBV19 and TRBJ2-1; the D gene is possibly TRBD1 (6 bases). The CDR3 runs 16 residues. V lost 6 bases and J lost 0, with 15 bases in between. Germline V gene lookup returns CDR1 LNHDA and CDR2 SQIVND (reference sequence).